What follows are 9 T cell receptor beta chains derived from one specimen sequenced in a study of CD8 T cells in Susac syndrome. Random-hexamer reverse transcription was applied to about 0.45 to 1 ug RNA. From the immunoSEQ multiplex PCR reads, TCRdb called clonotypes with MiXCR, one entry per CDR3 protein. The data show some 200,000 distinct CDR3 sequences, with approximately 95% seen just once and 0.098% held by the top ten. The sample consisted of CD4+ T cells from PBMCs. These receptors were taken from a human donor with Susac syndrome.

The chain joins TRBV14 to TRBJ2-5; D is unresolved. Germline-derived CDR1 and CDR2 are SGHDN and FVKESK. The CDR3 has 14 amino acids. The V end was cut by 0 bases, the J end by 4 bases, with 9 bases between. The CDR3 coding sequence is TGTGCCAGCAGCCAAGATACGCAGAGAGAGACCCAGTACTTC. It translates to CASSQDTQRETQYF.

V and J are TRBV20-1 and TRBJ2-2; 11 nucleotides align to TRBD2. After removal of 5 bases from V and 3 bases from J, the junction contained 17 bases not matched to a gene. Germline CDR1 and CDR2: DFQATT and SNEGSKA (reference sequence). This CDR3 region has 19 residues. This CDR3 is CSAPLPLAIAGGYTGELFF. In DNA, the CDR3 is TGCAGTGCTCCCCTCCCCCTCGCCATAGCGGGGGGGTACACCGGGGAGCTGTTTTTT.

The chain couples TRBV12-5 to TRBJ1-1; the D is unclear. The CDR3 has 13 residues. Trimming took off 6 bases at V and 4 bases at J, with 12 bases between the two ends. Germline V gives CDR1 LGHNT, CDR2 FRNRAP. The CDR3 region is CASGLERRTEAFF. The CDR3 DNA reads TGTGCTAGTGGACTAGAGCGGCGCACTGAAGCTTTCTTT.

This chain joins TRBV9 and TRBJ1-2, with D tentatively TRBD1 (5 bases). The CDR3 sequence is 15 residues long. The V end was cut by 0 bases, the J end by 6 bases, with 15 bases between. Germline V gene data show CDR1 as SGDLS and CDR2 as YYNGEE. CDR3 nucleotides: TGTGCCAGCAGCGTAGCTTCAGGGAGTAGGGATGGCTACACCTTC. It codes for CASSVASGSRDGYTF.

The count of this clonotype is one. The chain employs TRBV6-5 and TRBJ2-5, with 7 bases fitting TRBD2. Germline V CDR1 and CDR2: MNHEY, SVGAGI. The V and J ends lost 8 bases and 5 bases, in that order; junction bases with no gene match: 8. This CDR3 spans 13 amino acids. This CDR3 reads CASQRTRRETQYF. The CDR3 DNA is TGTGCCAGCCAGCGGACTAGACGGGAGACCCAGTACTTC.

The V and J genes are TRBV25-1 and TRBJ1-4, with TRBD1 matching over 7 bases. The CDR3 has 14 amino acids. The V segment lost 3 bases and the J segment 7 bases; nucleotides outside the gene matches: 5. Germline CDR1 reads MGHDK; CDR2 reads SYGVNS. Here the CDR3 DNA reads TGTGCCAGCAGTGATGGAGGGGGCCGTGAAAAACTGTTTTTT. It codes for CASSDGGGREKLFF.

V and J are TRBV30 and TRBJ2-7, with D tentatively TRBD1 (5 bases). V lost 0 bases and J 2 bases, leaving 8 bases between the germline ends. Germline V gives CDR1 GTSNPN, CDR2 SVGIG (reference sequence). The CDR3 is 13 amino acids. CDR3 sequence: CAWSVQGAYEQYF. The DNA for the CDR3 is TGTGCCTGGAGTGTACAAGGGGCCTACGAGCAGTACTTC.

V is TRBV15 and J is TRBJ2-3; TRBD2 is a possible D gene (6 bases). V lost 7 bases, J lost 1 base, and 12 bases lay in between. This CDR3 spans 14 amino acids. Germline loops: CDR1 LNHNV, CDR2 YYDKDF (reference sequence). DNA of the CDR3: TGTGCCACCAAACCGGACTATCGCACAGATACGCAGTATTTT. Translating it yields CATKPDYRTDTQYF.

V usage is TRBV12-3 or TRBV12-4 and J usage is TRBJ1-6; D is undetermined. V shed 3 bases and J shed 7 bases, with 10 bases lying between them. This CDR3 contains 14 residues. The CDR3 here is CASSLRGPNSPLHF. The CDR3 DNA reads TGTGCCAGCAGTTTGAGAGGACCCAATTCACCCCTCCACTTT.